A single sample is the source of the 15 T cell receptor beta chains below, sequenced in a study of T cell clonality in common variable immunodeficiency (dated by TCRdb to about 2015). Libraries were made using the immunoSEQ multiplex PCR assay. Sourced from immuneACCESS, this table was stored by TCRdb with only in-frame sequences that have V and J called. A share of the clones is absent; for the studies checked, an unresolved V gene accounts for under half, and the remainder has no known explanation. The sample comprises roughly 34,000 clones, and every one was counted more than once. The ten largest account for about 1% of the sample. Sample: peripheral blood mononuclear cells. Receptors were obtained from a person aged 18 to 75 in good health.

This clone was seen many times. The read terminates 3 residues ahead of where the CDR3 ends, so the germline J gene completes it. V is TRBV30 and J is TRBJ1-1; unclear D gene. Germline loops: CDR1 GTSNPN, CDR2 SVGIG (reference sequence). This CDR3 comprises 12 residues. V was trimmed by 2 bases and J by 5 bases, leaving 9 bases between them. This CDR3 reads CAWSPGWTEAFF. Incomplete CDR3 DNA: TGTGCCTGGAGTCCCGGGTGGACTGAA.

Many counts were recorded for this clone. The read comes to an end 3 residues before the CDR3 does, leaving the germline J gene to fill in the end. The chain has TRBV15 and TRBJ2-1, with TRBD2 matching over 7 bases. The CDR3 consists of 16 residues. V dropped 1 base and J dropped 8; count of bases not matched to a gene: 11. CDR1 LNHNV and CDR2 YYDKDF come from the germline V gene (reference sequence). The CDR3 bases that were read are TGTGCCACCAGCAGAGGCCACGGGGGAGGGAAGGATGAG. Translating it yields CATSRGHGGGKDE. The full CDR3 sequence reads CATSRGHGGGKDEQFF.

With regard to this clone: One end of the junction varies from germline; a read error may be responsible. The observed sequence ends 3 residues before the CDR3 terminus, with the missing tail filled in from the germline J gene. The chain is built from TRBV7-9 and TRBJ1-2; D is uncertain. This CDR3 contains 13 residues. CDR1 and CDR2 from the germline V gene are SEHNR and FQNEAQ (reference sequence). This chain's CDR3 is CSSSRGRWIGYTF. The sequenced part of the CDR3 DNA is TGTTCCAGTAGCCGCGGCCGGTGGATCGGC.

Concerning this clone: Sequencing ends 3 residues short of the CDR3 end; the germline J gene provides the rest. The V call is TRBV19, the J call TRBJ1-1; possibly TRBD1 for D (5 bases). The CDR3 length is 13 residues. V dropped 8 bases and J dropped 0 bases, with 10 bases sitting between them. The germline V gene has CDR1 LNHDA and CDR2 SQIVND (reference sequence). CDR3 DNA, as far as it was read: TGTGCCAGTGCGCAGGGATTGAACACTGAA. It codes for CASAQGLNTE. The entire CDR3 reads CASAQGLNTEAFF. Complete variable domain (other parts from reference TRBV19 and TRBJ1-1): DGGITQSPKYLFRKEGQNVTLSCEQNLNHDAMYWYRQDPGQGLRLIYYSQIVNDFQKGDIAEGYSVSREKKESFPLTVTSAQKNPTAFYLCASAQGLNTEAFFGQGTRLTVV.

This clone was seen ten or more times. Read coverage stops 3 residues before the CDR3 terminus; the germline J gene supplies the remainder. This chain links TRBV5-4 with TRBJ1-2; 9 bases line up with TRBD1. The V gene's germline CDR1 is SGHNT and CDR2 YYREEE (reference sequence). The CDR3 extends over 16 amino acids. V gave up 4 bases and J gave up 0 bases; unmatched junction bases: 7. The CDR3 DNA, read in part, is TGTGCCAGCAGCGCCGGACAGGGGAAGTCTAACTATGGC. Amino acid sequence: CASSAGQGKSNYG. The CDR3 as a whole reads CASSAGQGKSNYGYTF.

This clone occurred many times. The CDR3 bases that were read are TGCGCCAGCAGCTTCTCCGACAGTTGGGAG. This encodes CASSFSDSWE. The entire CDR3 protein reads CASSFSDSWELFF. The chain has TRBV5-1 and TRBJ2-2; D might be TRBD1 (5 bases). The read terminates 3 residues before the CDR3 end, so the remaining end is supplied by the germline J gene. CDR1 is SGHRS, CDR2 YFSETQ, per germline. This CDR3 is built from 13 residues. The V end lost 2 bases, the J end lost 9 bases, and 11 bases lay between the germline ends.

This clone was recorded at least ten times. The CDR3 extends 3 residues past the end of the read, so its final part is completed from the germline J gene. The V gene is TRBV6-2 or TRBV6-3, the J gene TRBJ1-1, with D possibly TRBD1 on 6 matching bases. The CDR3 runs to 16 residues. V was cut by 5 bases and J by 1 base, with 17 bases left in between. Germline lookup yields CDR1 MNHEY and CDR2 SVGEGT. CDR3 amino acids: CASSPFTGSGNTEAFF. The CDR3 DNA, read in part, is TGTGCCAGCAGTCCTTTTACAGGGTCGGGGAACACTGAA.

This clone was detected ten times or more. It is likely a read error: a sequence one base away is far more abundant. The read ends 3 residues shy of where the CDR3 ends; the end is completed using the germline J gene. In the same sample, other DNA sequences code for this CDR3. This chain joins TRBV12-5 and TRBJ2-5; 9 bases agree with TRBD1. CDR1 and CDR2 from the germline V gene are LGHNT and FRNRAP. J was trimmed by 3 bases and V by 6 bases; bases with no gene match: 11. This CDR3 has 16 amino acids. CDR3: CASGEGLRTGEETQYF. CDR3 DNA, as far as it was read: TGTGCTAGTGGCGAAGGATTACGGACAGGGGAAGAGACC.

Worth noting for this clone: The read ends 3 residues early relative to the CDR3; the germline J gene fills the gap. The J gene is TRBJ1-5, the V gene TRBV6-2 or TRBV6-3; D is unclear. The CDR3 has 13 amino acids. Germline CDR1 MNHEY, CDR2 SVGEGT. With 6 bases removed from V and 1 base from J, the gap between germline ends came to 7 bases. CDR3 protein: CASSPGSNQPQHF. CDR3 DNA, as far as it was read: TGTGCCAGCAGCCCGGGGAGCAATCAGCCC.

This clone was observed at least ten times. The CDR3 end lies 3 residues beyond the end of the read and is filled in from the germline J gene. J is TRBJ1-1 and V is TRBV5-1; D is uncertain. CDR3 length equals 13 residues. The V gene lost 4 bases and the J gene lost 1 base, with 8 bases spanning the gap. Germline V gives CDR1 SGHRS, CDR2 YFSETQ. Incomplete CDR3 DNA: TGCGCCAGCAGCCCACGACAGAACACTGAA. Translated, it gives CASSPRQNTE. The full-length CDR3 reads as CASSPRQNTEAFF.

About this clone itself: The junction differs from germline at one of its ends, possibly a read error. The DNA ends 3 residues before the CDR3 does, and the rest of the CDR3 is filled in from the germline J gene. This chain joins TRBV6-2 or TRBV6-3 and TRBJ2-7; D perhaps matches TRBD2 (5 bases). The CDR3 spans 12 residues. Germline V gene lookup returns CDR1 MNHEY and CDR2 SVGEGT. The covered CDR3 bases are TGTTCCAGCAGGTGGACTGCCTACGAG. Translating it yields CSSRWTAYE. The entire CDR3 protein reads CSSRWTAYEQYF.

This clone was detected ten times or more. The sequenced fragment ends 3 residues before the CDR3 boundary, so the rest is inferred from the germline J gene. V usage is TRBV6-1 and J usage is TRBJ2-3; 13 nucleotides line up with TRBD2. The trim removed 4 bases at V and 4 bases at J, leaving 2 bases unmatched. CDR1 and CDR2 from the germline V gene are MNHNS and SASEGT. The CDR3 consists of 15 residues. CDR3 residues: CASSGTSGGPDTQYF. The sequenced CDR3 bases are TGTGCCAGCAGTGGGACTAGCGGGGGCCCAGATACG.

This clone was observed many times. This chain's CDR3 is CSVGQGRTDTQYF. CDR3 DNA, as far as it was read: TGCAGCGTTGGACAGGGCCGCACAGATACG. V usage is TRBV29-1 and J usage is TRBJ2-3; 7 positions match TRBD1. The sequenced fragment ends 3 residues before the CDR3 boundary, so the rest is inferred from the germline J gene. The CDR3 consists of 13 residues. Germline CDR1 SQVTM, CDR2 ANQGSEA. J was trimmed by 1 base and V by 4 bases; bases with no gene match: 2.

With respect to this clone: The read finishes 3 residues shy of the CDR3 end, and the germline J gene is used to complete it. This chain links TRBV6-1 with TRBJ1-2, with D perhaps matching TRBD1 (6 bases). The length of the CDR3 is 16 residues. The germline V gene has CDR1 MNHNS and CDR2 SASEGT. CDR3 bases read: TGTGCCAGCAGTGAATTCGTGGGGGCCCCCTACAATGAC. This encodes CASSEFVGAPYND. From start to end, the CDR3 is CASSEFVGAPYNDYTF.

This clone was seen repeatedly, ten times or more. The sequence runs out 3 residues before the end of the CDR3; the remainder is reconstructed from the germline J gene. The chain is built from TRBV7-9 and TRBJ1-1, with D possibly matching TRBD1 (6 bases). The CDR3 sequence is 11 residues long. Germline V gene data show CDR1 as SEHNR and CDR2 as FQNEAQ (reference sequence). CDR3 protein: CASSLRGAAFF. CDR3 DNA, as far as it was read: TGTGCCAGCAGCCTCCGGGGGGCG.